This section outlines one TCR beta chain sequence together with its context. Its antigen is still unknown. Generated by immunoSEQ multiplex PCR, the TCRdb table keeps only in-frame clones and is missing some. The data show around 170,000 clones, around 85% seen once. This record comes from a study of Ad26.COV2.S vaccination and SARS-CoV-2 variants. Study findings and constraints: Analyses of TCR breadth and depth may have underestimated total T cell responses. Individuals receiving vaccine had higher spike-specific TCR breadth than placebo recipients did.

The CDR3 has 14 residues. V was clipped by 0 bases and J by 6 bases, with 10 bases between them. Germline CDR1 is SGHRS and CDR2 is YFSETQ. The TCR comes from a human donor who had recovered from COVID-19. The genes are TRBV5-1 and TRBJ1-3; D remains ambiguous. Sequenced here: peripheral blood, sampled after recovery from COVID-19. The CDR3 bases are TGCGCCAGCAGCTTGGCCCCAGGAGAAAACACCATATATTTT. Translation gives CASSLAPGENTIYF. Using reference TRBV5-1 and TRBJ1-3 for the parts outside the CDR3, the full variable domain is KAGVTQTPRYLIKTRGQQVTLSCSPISGHRSVSWYQQTPGQGLQFLFEYFSETQRNKGNFPGRFSGRQFSNSRSEMNVSTLELGDSALYLCASSLAPGENTIYFGEGSWLTVV.